This T cell receptor (beta chain) was recovered during a study of regulatory T cells in long-lasting Graves disease. Documented time point: newly diagnosed GD, antithyroid drugs for less than 3 months. Extracted PBMC RNA gave rise to the TCR library. This CDR3 is 15 amino acids long. After removal of 5 bases from V and 1 base from J, the junction contained 4 bases not matched to a gene. The V gene's germline CDR1 is MNHEY and CDR2 SVGEGT. Assembly of TCR beta libraries relied on iRepertoire HTBI primers together with Arm-PCR of CDR3 regions. From the multiplex PCR reads, TCRdb called clonotypes with MiXCR, one entry per CDR3 protein. Of roughly 500,000 distinct CDR3 sequences listed, 14% are singletons. A further study also used this sample, focusing on T cells in Graves' hyperthyroidism and ophthalmopathy. That source reports: Blood samples included most of the expanded thyroid clonotypes exceeding 0.001.

Sequencing was performed on peripheral blood mononuclear cells (PBMCs), taken at new diagnosis, from a patient treated with antithyroid drugs. The rearrangement uses TRBV6-2 or TRBV6-3 and TRBJ2-3, with 9 bases aligning to TRBD1. This TCR was recovered from a woman in her forties or fifties with Graves disease. The CDR3 coding sequence is TGTGCCAGCAGTAGAGGGGACAGGGGCACAGATACGCAGTATTTT. Translated: CASSRGDRGTDTQYF.